One and the same sample provided the 14 T cell receptor beta chains below, sequenced in a study of T cell changes during pregnancy in multiple sclerosis (dated by TCRdb to the late 2010s). Libraries were built with the immunoSEQ multiplex PCR assay. The table comes from immuneACCESS by way of TCRdb, which keeps in-frame sequences with V and J called. Part of the clones is missing from these tables; in studies checked, under half for an unresolved V gene and the rest for unknown reasons. The sample table shows about 41,000 clones, and 80% to 90% are seen once. Approximately 0.67% of the sample goes to the ten largest clones. Source: CD4+ T cells from peripheral blood mononuclear cells, taken in the first trimester of pregnancy. These receptors originate from a female donor with multiple sclerosis, enrolled in a pregnancy study.

V usage is TRBV28 and J usage is TRBJ2-7; 11 bases are shared with TRBD2. V lost 5 bases to trimming and J lost 0 bases; unmatched junction nucleotides: 3. The CDR3 spans 15 residues. CDR1 and CDR2 from the germline V gene are MDHEN and SYDVKM. Here the CDR3 DNA reads TGTGCCAGCAGTATAGGGACTAGCGGCTCCTACGAGCAGTACTTC. It is translated as CASSIGTSGSYEQYF. Full variable domain (missing parts from reference TRBV28 and TRBJ2-7): DVKVTQSSRYLVKRTGEKVFLECVQDMDHENMFWYRQDPGLGLRLIYFSYDVKMKEKGDIPEGYSVSREKKERFSLILESASTNQTSMYLCASSIGTSGSYEQYFGPGTRLTVT.

This clone was observed once. The chain joins TRBV5-1 to TRBJ2-3, with 12 bases fitting TRBD2. J lost 0 bases, V lost 3 bases, and 5 bases had no gene match. From germline, CDR1 is SGHRS and CDR2 YFSETQ. The CDR3 is 17 amino acids. The CDR3 DNA reads as TGCGCCAGCAGCTCCTTTGGACTAGCGGGGAGCACAGATACGCAGTATTTT. This translates into CASSSFGLAGSTDTQYF.

V gene TRBV5-1 combines with J gene TRBJ2-1, with 8 bases matching TRBD1. The germline gives CDR1 SGHRS, CDR2 YFSETQ. The V gene end was trimmed by 0 bases and the J gene end by 4 bases; junction bases not matched to a gene: 3. This CDR3 contains 15 residues. DNA of the CDR3: TGCGCCAGCAGCTTGGGGACAGGGAGTTACAATGAGCAGTTCTTC. It yields the protein CASSLGTGSYNEQFF.

This clone was seen just once. The chain is built from TRBV5-1 and TRBJ2-1, with D maybe TRBD1 (6 bases). Trimming took 0 bases from V and 0 from J, leaving 13 bases between them. This CDR3 comprises 17 residues. Germline V gives CDR1 SGHRS, CDR2 YFSETQ. The CDR3 reads CASSLGRQDASYNEQFF. Here the CDR3 DNA reads TGCGCCAGCAGCTTGGGACGACAGGACGCCTCCTACAATGAGCAGTTCTTC.

This rearrangement joins TRBV9 to TRBJ2-5; perhaps TRBD1 as D (6 bases). Germline-derived CDR1 and CDR2 are SGDLS and YYNGEE. The CDR3 runs to 16 residues. V was cut by 0 bases and J by 4 bases, with 16 bases left in between. In DNA form, the CDR3 reads TGTGCCAGCAGCGTAGACGGTCAGGGGTTACTAGAGACCCAGTACTTC. Its translation: CASSVDGQGLLETQYF. Filled out from reference TRBV9 and TRBJ2-5, the complete variable domain reads DSGVTQTPKHLITATGQRVTLRCSPRSGDLSVYWYQQSLDQGLQFLIQYYNGEERAKGNILERFSAQQFPDLHSELNLSSLELGDSALYFCASSVDGQGLLETQYFGPGTRLLVL.

The rearrangement joins TRBV6-5 to TRBJ1-2; TRBD1 matches 7 bases. The CDR3 contains 15 residues. The germline V gene encodes CDR1 MNHEY and CDR2 SVGAGI. V lost 11 bases and J lost 0; bases outside the gene matches: 12. CDR3 nucleotide sequence: TGTGCCGCACTTAGCTGGACAGGAACTAACTATGGCTACACCTTC. This sequence encodes CAALSWTGTNYGYTF.

This clone was counted a few times. The rearrangement links TRBV30 to TRBJ1-1, with unresolved D. The CDR3 consists of 16 residues. V was cut by 0 bases and J by 0 bases, with 14 bases left in between. CDR1 GTSNPN and CDR2 SVGIG come from the germline V gene (reference sequence). The CDR3 DNA follows: TGTGCCTGGAGTGTAGGAGGGTTGTTATTGAACACTGAAGCTTTCTTT. Translation gives CAWSVGGLLLNTEAFF.

This chain joins TRBV30 and TRBJ2-3, with a possible D match to TRBD2 (6 bases). Trimming removed 4 bases from V and 5 bases from J, with 31 bases in between. The CDR3 is made up of 19 amino acids. Looked up from germline, CDR1 is GTSNPN and CDR2 is SVGIG (reference sequence). CDR3 coding DNA: TGTGCCTGGACAAGAGGGAGGCTCGATGGGCCAATTCGAGGAGATACGCAGTATTTT. This encodes CAWTRGRLDGPIRGDTQYF.

V and J are TRBV5-4 and TRBJ1-2, with 7 nucleotides matching TRBD1. Germline V lookup: CDR1 SGHNT, CDR2 YYREEE (reference sequence). The CDR3 runs to 15 residues. Germline trimming cut 3 bases from V and 0 bases from J; bases unmatched to any gene: 5. CDR3 protein: CASSSDRAANYGYTF. The CDR3 region has the DNA TGTGCCAGCAGCTCCGACAGGGCCGCTAACTATGGCTACACCTTC.

The genes are TRBV5-4 and TRBJ2-7, with D possibly being TRBD1 (6 bases). The CDR3 contains 13 residues. Trimming stripped 4 bases from V and 12 bases from J, with 20 bases between. Germline CDR1 SGHNT, CDR2 YYREEE (reference sequence). CDR3 residues: CASSLGGGPVRYF. CDR3 bases: TGTGCCAGCAGCCTGGGTGGGGGCCCTGTAAGGTACTTC.

J is TRBJ2-3 and V is TRBV29-1; 9 bases are a match to TRBD1. The germline V gene has CDR1 SQVTM and CDR2 ANQGSEA. CDR3 size: 14 residues. V dropped 4 bases and J dropped 3; count of bases not matched to a gene: 5. CDR3 DNA sequence: TGCAGCGTTGGTCAGGACAGGGGAACAGATACGCAGTATTTT. Translation: CSVGQDRGTDTQYF.

The V gene is TRBV7-9, the J gene TRBJ2-5; 7 bases agree with TRBD2. Germline CDR1 is SEHNR and CDR2 is FQNEAQ (reference sequence). V lost 3 bases to trimming and J lost 1 base; unmatched junction nucleotides: 5. The CDR3 is made up of 15 amino acids. The CDR3 here is CASSFTGRTQETQYF. DNA of the CDR3: TGTGCCAGCAGCTTCACCGGGAGGACCCAAGAGACCCAGTACTTC.

The chain combines TRBV7-3 with TRBJ2-1; 12 positions match TRBD1. This CDR3 is 18 amino acids long. CDR1 is SGHTA, CDR2 FQGTGA, per germline. V was clipped by 5 bases and J by 0 bases; unmatched bases: 8. Written as DNA, the CDR3 is TGTGCCAGCAGCCCACGGGACAGGGGGCGACGCTCCTACAATGAGCAGTTCTTC. Protein: CASSPRDRGRRSYNEQFF.

This clone has only one observation. V and J are TRBV2 and TRBJ2-5, with D perhaps TRBD2 (7 bases). CDR3 length: 16 amino acids. Per germline, CDR1 SNHLY and CDR2 FYNNEI. Trimming took 3 bases from V and 2 from J, leaving 16 bases between them. CDR3 residues: CASSEGRGGRQETQYF. CDR3 bases: TGTGCCAGCAGTGAGGGCAGGGGAGGGAGACAAGAGACCCAGTACTTC. Full variable domain (rest looked up from reference TRBV2 and TRBJ2-5): EPEVTQTPSHQVTQMGQEVILRCVPISNHLYFYWYRQILGQKVEFLVSFYNNEISEKSEIFDDQFSVERPDGSNFTLKIRSTKLEDSAMYFCASSEGRGGRQETQYFGPGTRLLVL.